Shown below are 17 T cell receptor beta chains from a single sample sequenced in a study of brain metastases from non-small cell lung cancer. Method: immunoSEQ multiplex PCR; TCRdb's copy keeps in-frame clones and lacks some. In the table there are approximately 3,000 clones, roughly four fifths of which are singletons. Sequenced sample: primary lung tumor tissue. The receptors come from a donor aged 40 or over with non-small cell lung cancer.

The gene calls are TRBV7-6 and TRBJ2-7; D gene uncertain. The CDR3 length is 13 residues. Germline assignment: CDR1 SGHVS and CDR2 FNYEAQ. Trimming shortened V by 5 bases and J by 5 bases, and 13 bases separated the two germline ends. CDR3: CASSPRTDDEQYF. In DNA form, the CDR3 reads TGTGCCAGCAGCCCTCGGACGGACGACGAGCAGTACTTC.

The chain combines TRBV2 with TRBJ2-1, with D possibly matching TRBD2 (6 bases). V was clipped by 3 bases and J by 6 bases, with 12 bases between them. Looked up from germline, CDR1 is SNHLY and CDR2 is FYNNEI. The CDR3 has 14 amino acids. Here the CDR3 DNA reads TGTGCCAGCAGTGACCGGGACTGGCCCAATGAGCAGTTCTTC. It encodes CASSDRDWPNEQFF.

This clone was detected only a few times. Other DNA sequences within the sample encode an identical CDR3. This chain uses TRBV5-8 with TRBJ1-2; D ambiguous. The V and J ends lost 1 base and 3 bases respectively, with 10 bases between them. The CDR3 has 14 amino acids. Germline lookup yields CDR1 SGHTS and CDR2 YDEGEE. The CDR3 here is CASSLRAVDYGYTF. DNA for the CDR3: TGTGCCAGCAGCTTGAGGGCGGTAGACTATGGCTACACCTTC.

V is TRBV9 and J is TRBJ2-5, with 10 nucleotides matching TRBD2. CDR1 is SGDLS and CDR2 is YYNGEE in the germline V gene. V lost 2 bases, J lost 1 base, and 2 bases stayed unmatched. The CDR3 totals 15 residues. CDR3 sequence reads: CASSVASGGQETQYF. The CDR3 coding sequence is TGTGCCAGCAGCGTGGCTAGCGGGGGCCAAGAGACCCAGTACTTC.

This chain uses TRBV9 with TRBJ2-7; TRBD1 agrees at 9 bases. V lost 0 bases and J lost 4; bases outside the gene matches: 2. Germline loops: CDR1 SGDLS, CDR2 YYNGEE. This CDR3 comprises 14 residues. CDR3 in amino acids: CASSVGDRVYEQYF. CDR3 nucleotide sequence: TGTGCCAGCAGCGTAGGGGACAGGGTTTACGAGCAGTACTTC.

The table lists this clone with a count of one. V usage is TRBV6-5 and J usage is TRBJ1-2; 7 bases agree with TRBD1. V lost 10 bases to trimming and J lost 5 bases; unmatched junction nucleotides: 13. The CDR3 has 14 amino acids. Germline CDR1 and CDR2: MNHEY and SVGAGI. The CDR3 is CANSRLGQPYGYTF. DNA of the CDR3: TGTGCCAACAGCCGATTGGGACAGCCATATGGCTACACCTTC.

The DNA of the CDR3 is TGTGCCACCCACGGGCGGGGTTCGTACAATGAGCAGTTCTTC. Protein sequence: CATHGRGSYNEQFF. The chain joins TRBV19 to TRBJ2-1; D is possibly TRBD2 (6 bases). From germline, CDR1 is LNHDA and CDR2 SQIVND (reference sequence). Trimming took 10 bases from V and 4 from J, leaving 17 bases between them. This CDR3 is built from 14 residues.

With regard to this clone: This sample also contains other DNA sequences that code for the same CDR3. The V gene is TRBV7-2, the J gene TRBJ1-2, with 7 bases fitting TRBD1. With 0 bases clipped from V and 4 bases from J, the junction kept 5 bases outside the gene matches. The CDR3 is made up of 15 amino acids. Germline lookup yields CDR1 SGHTA and CDR2 FQGNSA. CDR3 DNA sequence: TGTGCCAGCAGCTTAGCTTCGACAGGGTCCTATGGCTACACCTTC. It is translated as CASSLASTGSYGYTF.

This clone was counted a single time. Other DNA sequences in the same sample also yield this CDR3. The chain links TRBV5-1 to TRBJ2-5, with D possibly being TRBD2 (6 bases). Trimming removed 3 bases at V and 8 bases at J, with 14 bases between. Per the germline V gene, CDR1 is SGHRS and CDR2 is YFSETQ. This CDR3 region has 13 residues. DNA for the CDR3: TGCGCCAGCAGCTGGGACTGGAGAGAAACCCAGTACTTC. Encoded protein: CASSWDWRETQYF.

In its sample, this clone was seen a few times. CDR3 bases: TGTGCCAGCAGTAACCTGGACAGCACTGGCTACACCTTC. Its translation: CASSNLDSTGYTF. V gene TRBV6-5 combines with J gene TRBJ1-2; weak D call: TRBD1 (6 bases). The CDR3 is 13 amino acids. Trimming cost V 5 bases and J 7 bases, with 14 bases left between them. Germline lookup yields CDR1 MNHEY and CDR2 SVGAGI.

The chain combines TRBV5-4 with TRBJ2-2; no clear D gene. The length of the CDR3 is 11 residues. Germline assignment: CDR1 SGHNT and CDR2 YYREEE (reference sequence). Trimming shortened V by 4 bases and J by 13 bases, and 11 bases separated the two germline ends. The CDR3 loop reads CASSIVARLFF. Here the CDR3 DNA reads TGTGCCAGCAGCATTGTGGCACGGCTGTTTTTT.

The CDR3, as DNA: TGTGCCAGCAGCCCCGTAGCGGGGGTAGAGACCGGGGAGCTGTTTTTT. Amino acids: CASSPVAGVETGELFF. The chain combines TRBV13 with TRBJ2-2; 9 nucleotides align to TRBD2. CDR3 length: 16 amino acids. Germline loops: CDR1 PRHDT, CDR2 FYEKMQ (reference sequence). The V and J ends lost 5 bases and 5 bases, in that order; junction bases with no gene match: 9.

The chain couples TRBV19 to TRBJ1-1; D call uncertain. The germline gives CDR1 LNHDA, CDR2 SQIVND (reference sequence). With 4 bases removed from V and 0 bases from J, the gap between germline ends came to 12 bases. The CDR3 contains 15 residues. CDR3 coding DNA: TGTGCCAGTAGTAATCTACAGCGGGTGAACACTGAAGCTTTCTTT. The encoded protein is CASSNLQRVNTEAFF.

The chain combines TRBV3-1 (or the pseudogene TRBV3-2) with TRBJ1-4, with a possible D match to TRBD1 (6 bases). Germline V lookup: CDR1 LGHDT, CDR2 YNNKEL (reference sequence). This CDR3 comprises 13 residues. The ends were cut back, 7 bases at V and 6 bases at J, with 12 bases in the middle. The CDR3 spells CASNSQGDEKLFF. Here the CDR3 DNA reads TGTGCCAGCAATTCACAGGGTGATGAAAAACTGTTTTTT.

J is TRBJ1-1 and V is TRBV29-1; TRBD1 matches 7 bases. Germline-derived CDR1 and CDR2 are SQVTM and ANQGSEA. Trimming removed 2 bases from V and 4 bases from J; junction bases left unmatched: 7. The CDR3 is 14 amino acids. CDR3 nucleotides: TGCAGCGTTGAACTTCACCGGACAGGCACTGAAGCTTTCTTT. Translating gives CSVELHRTGTEAFF.

This chain connects TRBV19 to TRBJ1-3, with D unclear. The CDR3 consists of 15 residues. V lost 3 bases and J lost 2, with 11 bases in between. The germline CDR1 and CDR2 sequences are LNHDA and SQIVND (reference sequence). As DNA, the CDR3 is TGTGCCAGTAGTATTTCCGGGATCCCTGGAAACACCATATATTTT. Encoded protein: CASSISGIPGNTIYF. The whole variable domain, filled in from reference TRBV19 and TRBJ1-3, reads DGGITQSPKYLFRKEGQNVTLSCEQNLNHDAMYWYRQDPGQGLRLIYYSQIVNDFQKGDIAEGYSVSREKKESFPLTVTSAQKNPTAFYLCASSISGIPGNTIYFGEGSWLTVV.

The V gene is TRBV5-4, the J gene TRBJ1-2; 7 bases map to TRBD1. The CDR3 is 14 residues long. Per germline, CDR1 SGHNT and CDR2 YYREEE (reference sequence). The ends lost 1 base at V and 0 bases at J; junction bases unmatched: 0. CDR3: CASSLQGANYGYTF. CDR3 DNA: TGTGCCAGCAGCTTGCAGGGGGCTAACTATGGCTACACCTTC.